The rows below give T cell receptor beta chains drawn from one sample of a study of cytomegalovirus exposure and HLA in healthy donors. Here immunoSEQ multiplex PCR was the method, and the copy in TCRdb shows in-frame clones only, minus some. The table lists around 95,000 clones, roughly 80% of them singletons, with 3% to 3.5% in the top ten. Sequencing was performed on PBMCs. These receptors were collected from a man under 40 in good health and CMV-seropositive. Each CDR3 is given with its conserved first and last residue. Fields, in order: J gene, clone size, D gene, V gene, CDR3 DNA, CDR3 protein. D genes are given only for firm matches. Clone sizes are given selectively: once, few, many, or a class where the clone is expanded.

TRBJ1-1	few	.	TRBV12-5	TGTGCTAGTGGTGAAGACAGGAACACTGAAGCTTTCTTT	CASGEDRNTEAFF
TRBJ1-1	once	TRBD1	TRBV27	TGTGCCAGCAGTTTATACAGGGGGCCTGAAGCTTTCTTT	CASSLYRGPEAFF
TRBJ2-1	once	TRBD2	TRBV11-3	TGTGCCAGCAGCTGGACTAGCGGGAGTTACAATGAGCAGTTCTTC	CASSWTSGSYNEQFF
TRBJ1-2	few	.	TRBV21-1	TGTGCCACTCAGGTGGGCCCCTTC	CATQVGPF
TRBJ1-6	once	.	TRBV30	TGTGCCTGGAGTGTAGGGACTGGAAATTCACCCCTCCACTTT	CAWSVGTGNSPLHF
TRBJ2-1	once	.	TRBV5-1	TGCGCCAGCAGCTTGGGGGGGCTAGCCGGCGAGCAGTTCTTC	CASSLGGLAGEQFF
TRBJ1-2	.	.	TRBV2	TGTGCCAGCAGTAAAGCGGGGCATGCTAACTATGGCTACACCTTC	CASSKAGHANYGYTF
TRBJ2-1	.	.	TRBV11-2	TGTGCCAGCAGCTGGGGACACTGGATGACTGAGCAGTTCTTC	CASSWGHWMTEQFF
TRBJ2-7	once	TRBD1	TRBV6-6	TGTGCCAGCAGTTACTTAGGACAGGGTGCCTACGAGCAGTACTTC	CASSYLGQGAYEQYF
TRBJ2-2	.	TRBD1	TRBV6-1	TGTGCCAGCAGTGAAGATATGACAGGGGATTACACCGGGGAGCTGTTTTTT	CASSEDMTGDYTGELFF
TRBJ2-5	.	.	TRBV28	TGTGCCAGCAGTTTGGACAGAGTTTCCACTTGGTACCAAGAGACCCAGTACTTC	CASSLDRVSTWYQETQYF
TRBJ1-1	few	.	TRBV19	TGTGCCAGTACCTCCCCCAGGGGCACTGAAGCTTTCTTT	CASTSPRGTEAFF
TRBJ1-2	.	.	TRBV30	TGTGCCTGGTTAGAACCGGGATATGGCTACACCTTC	CAWLEPGYGYTF
TRBJ1-2	.	.	TRBV28	TGTGCCAGCAGAAGAGGGCGGGGGCTAGGCTACACCTTC	CASRRGRGLGYTF
TRBJ2-7	few	.	TRBV28	TGTGCCAGCAGTTTAGTAGGGGACTACGAGCAGTACTTC	CASSLVGDYEQYF
TRBJ2-7	.	TRBD2	TRBV27	TGTGCCAGCAGTTTCCTGCTAGCGGGAGGTTACGAGCAGTACTTC	CASSFLLAGGYEQYF
TRBJ1-2	once	TRBD1	TRBV29-1	TGCAGCGTTGATCAGGGGGCGGACTATGGCTACACCTTC	CSVDQGADYGYTF
TRBJ2-6	.	TRBD1	TRBV25-1	TGTGCCAGCAGTTCCCCTCCAGGGGGTGGGGCCAACGTCCTGACTTTC	CASSSPPGGGANVLTF
TRBJ1-4	once	TRBD1	TRBV5-1	TGCGCCAGCAGCATTCGGACAGGAGGAAATGAAAAACTGTTTTTT	CASSIRTGGNEKLFF
TRBJ2-1	once	TRBD2	TRBV7-2	TGTGCCAGCAGCTTAGCCGGGACTAGCAAGTACAATGAGCAGTTCTTC	CASSLAGTSKYNEQFF
TRBJ2-1	.	.	TRBV14	TGTGCCAGCAGCCAAGATGCGTCCGCGAACAGAAATGAGCAGTTCTTC	CASSQDASANRNEQFF
TRBJ2-7	once	.	TRBV11-2	TGTGCCAGCAGCTTAGTGTCAACCTACGAGCAGTACTTC	CASSLVSTYEQYF